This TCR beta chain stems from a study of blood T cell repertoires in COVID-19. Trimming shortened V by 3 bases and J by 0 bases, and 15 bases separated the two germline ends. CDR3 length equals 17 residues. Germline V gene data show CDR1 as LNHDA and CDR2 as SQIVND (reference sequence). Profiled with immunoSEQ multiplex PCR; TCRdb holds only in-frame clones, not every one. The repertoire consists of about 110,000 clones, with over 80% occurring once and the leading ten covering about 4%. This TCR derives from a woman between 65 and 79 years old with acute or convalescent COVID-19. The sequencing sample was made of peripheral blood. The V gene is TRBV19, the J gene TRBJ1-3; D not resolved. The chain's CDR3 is CASSISSGWNSGNTIYF. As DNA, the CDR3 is TGTGCCAGTAGTATTTCTTCGGGTTGGAACTCTGGAAACACCATATATTTT.